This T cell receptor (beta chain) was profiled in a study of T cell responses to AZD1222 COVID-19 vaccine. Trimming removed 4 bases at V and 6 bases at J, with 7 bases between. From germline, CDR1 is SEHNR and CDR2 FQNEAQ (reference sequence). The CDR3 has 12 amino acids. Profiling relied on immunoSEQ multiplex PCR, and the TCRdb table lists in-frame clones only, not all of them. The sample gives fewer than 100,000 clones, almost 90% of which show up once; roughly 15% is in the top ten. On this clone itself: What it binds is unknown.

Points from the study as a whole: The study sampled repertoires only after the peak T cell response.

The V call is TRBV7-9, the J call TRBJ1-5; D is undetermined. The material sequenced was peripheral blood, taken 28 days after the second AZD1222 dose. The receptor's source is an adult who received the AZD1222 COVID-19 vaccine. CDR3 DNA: TGTGCCAGCAGCTCGCATGGTCAGCCCCAGCATTTT. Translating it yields CASSSHGQPQHF.